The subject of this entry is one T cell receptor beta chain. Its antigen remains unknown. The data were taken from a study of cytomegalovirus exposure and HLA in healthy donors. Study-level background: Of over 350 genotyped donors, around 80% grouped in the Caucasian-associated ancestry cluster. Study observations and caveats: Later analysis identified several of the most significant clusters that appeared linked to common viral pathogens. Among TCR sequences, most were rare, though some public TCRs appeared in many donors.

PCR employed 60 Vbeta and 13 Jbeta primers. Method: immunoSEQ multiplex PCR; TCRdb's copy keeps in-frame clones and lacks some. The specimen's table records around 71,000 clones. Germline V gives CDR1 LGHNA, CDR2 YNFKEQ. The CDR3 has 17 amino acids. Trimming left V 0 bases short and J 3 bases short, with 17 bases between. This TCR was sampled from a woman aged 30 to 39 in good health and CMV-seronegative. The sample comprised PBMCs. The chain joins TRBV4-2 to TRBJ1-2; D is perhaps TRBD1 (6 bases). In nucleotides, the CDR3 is TGTGCCAGCAGCCAAGATCTGGACAGCTTCAAGGACTATGGCTACACCTTC. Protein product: CASSQDLDSFKDYGYTF.